Presented here are 15 T cell receptor beta chains from one specimen sequenced in a study of cytomegalovirus exposure and HLA in healthy donors. 60 Vbeta and 13 Jbeta primers were used in PCR. Method: immunoSEQ multiplex PCR; TCRdb's copy keeps in-frame clones and lacks some. This table holds around 110,000 clones, about 70% found once. The sequenced sample consisted of PBMCs. The receptors were sampled from a young man in good health and CMV-seropositive.

J is TRBJ1-2 and V is TRBV5-1, with D perhaps TRBD1 (6 bases). CDR1 is SGHRS, CDR2 YFSETQ, per germline. The CDR3 sequence is 14 residues long. Trimming left V 5 bases short and J 0 bases short, with 11 bases between. This chain's CDR3 is CASREGGANYGYTF. CDR3 bases: TGCGCCAGCAGGGAGGGGGGGGCTAACTATGGCTACACCTTC.

The rearrangement uses TRBV4-3 and TRBJ2-1; TRBD2 agrees at 7 bases. Germline V CDR1 and CDR2: LGHNA, YSLEER. Trimming took 0 bases from V and 0 from J; bases not matched to a gene: 14. This CDR3 region has 20 residues. DNA of the CDR3: TGCGCCAGCAGCCAAGATTTGCGGGAGCACTTACGAGCCTCCTACAATGAGCAGTTCTTC. This gives the protein CASSQDLREHLRASYNEQFF.

V is TRBV28 and J is TRBJ1-5; D gene unclear. The CDR3 is made up of 15 amino acids. Germline values: CDR1 MDHEN, CDR2 SYDVKM. V was shortened by 7 bases and J by 5 bases, with 18 bases between the two germline ends. The CDR3, as DNA: TGTGCCAGCAACCCCCGGGGTGGTGGATATCAGCCCCAGCATTTT. It codes for CASNPRGGGYQPQHF.

The V call is TRBV6-1, the J call TRBJ1-4, with D maybe TRBD1 (5 bases). This CDR3 region has 15 residues. From germline, CDR1 is MNHNS and CDR2 SASEGT. Trimming took 0 bases from V and 7 from J, leaving 12 bases between them. The CDR3 is CASSEASGSSEKLFF. For the CDR3, the DNA is TGTGCCAGCAGTGAAGCGTCAGGGTCGAGTGAAAAACTGTTTTTT.

This rearrangement joins TRBV11-1 to TRBJ2-5; 7 nucleotides line up with TRBD2. Germline CDR1 and CDR2: SGHAT and FQDESV (reference sequence). The CDR3 runs 17 residues. V shed 5 bases, J shed 5 bases, and the junction held 17 bases outside the gene matches. The CDR3 DNA reads TGTGCCAGCAGCCCCGGGACGGAGTGGGGAGGGGAGGAGACCCAGTACTTC. Translation gives CASSPGTEWGGEETQYF.

The sample holds a few counts of this clone. This chain joins TRBV29-1 and TRBJ2-7; the match to TRBD1 covers 7 bases. V lost 2 bases to trimming and J lost 4 bases; unmatched junction nucleotides: 8. Germline values: CDR1 SQVTM, CDR2 ANQGSEA. The CDR3 extends over 14 amino acids. CDR3 nucleotides: TGCAGCGTTGAACGACAGGGCCCCGGGTACGAGCAGTACTTC. It is translated as CSVERQGPGYEQYF.

This clone was seen just once. The chain combines TRBV28 with TRBJ1-2; D is possibly TRBD1 (6 bases). The CDR3 is made up of 15 amino acids. Germline V lookup: CDR1 MDHEN, CDR2 SYDVKM. The V and J ends lost 11 bases and 4 bases respectively, with 23 bases between them. Here the CDR3 DNA reads TGTGCCTGCTCAGGGGCAAGAGGGGTCTTCTATGGCTACACCTTC. Its translation: CACSGARGVFYGYTF.

The chain links TRBV12-5 to TRBJ2-3; TRBD2 matches 11 bases. The CDR3 contains 16 residues. The germline gives CDR1 LGHNT, CDR2 FRNRAP. Losses at the gene ends were 5 bases for V and 6 bases for J; bases not matched to a gene: 10. CDR3 amino acids: CASGLLAGAKLDTQYF. The CDR3 region has the DNA TGTGCTAGTGGTCTACTAGCGGGAGCAAAATTGGATACGCAGTATTTT.

CDR3 region: CASSRWTEALAGSYNEQFF. In DNA form, the CDR3 reads TGTGCCAGCAGCCGATGGACGGAGGCCTTGGCGGGCTCCTACAATGAGCAGTTCTTC. The chain carries TRBV9 and TRBJ2-1; perhaps TRBD2 as D (5 bases). Germline CDR1 is SGDLS and CDR2 is YYNGEE. Trimming pared 4 bases from V and 0 bases from J, leaving 23 bases between. The CDR3 loop spans 19 amino acids.

This clone has only a few counts. J is TRBJ1-1 and V is TRBV7-8; D is unresolved. Germline CDR1 reads SGHVS; CDR2 reads FQNEAQ. The CDR3 is 15 amino acids. V dropped 5 bases and J dropped 1 base, with 14 bases sitting between them. In nucleotides, the CDR3 is TGTGCCAGCAGCCCAACCCCGCGGGGGAACACTGAAGCTTTCTTT. This translates into CASSPTPRGNTEAFF.

This clone was observed a few times. The V gene is TRBV10-2, the J gene TRBJ2-3; 9 bases are a match to TRBD1. The CDR3 is 15 residues long. Germline trimming cut 0 bases from V and 4 bases from J; bases unmatched to any gene: 2. CDR1 and CDR2 (germline): WSHSY, SAAADI. The CDR3 nucleotides are TGCGCCAGCAGTGAGTCTTGGACAGGGGCAGATACGCAGTATTTT. It translates to CASSESWTGADTQYF.

This clone was seen a single time. The chain uses TRBV10-3 and TRBJ2-7; 8 bases agree with TRBD1. The germline V gene encodes CDR1 ENHRY and CDR2 SYGVKD. J lost 2 bases, V lost 4 bases, and 7 bases had no gene match. CDR3 length equals 15 residues. CDR3 nucleotide sequence: TGTGCCATCAGTGTAGGCAGGGGGCCCGCCTACGAGCAGTACGTC. It encodes CAISVGRGPAYEQYV.

The V call is TRBV18, the J call TRBJ2-7, with 7 bases that match TRBD1. The V segment lost 1 base and the J segment 0 bases; nucleotides outside the gene matches: 3. This CDR3 comprises 15 residues. CDR1 and CDR2 (germline): KGHSH, LQKENI. The CDR3 spells CASSPLRDSSYEQYF. CDR3 coding DNA: TGTGCCAGCTCACCACTTAGGGACAGCTCCTACGAGCAGTACTTC.

This sequence joins TRBV5-1 and TRBJ2-7, with D tentatively TRBD2 (5 bases). The CDR3 is made up of 16 amino acids. Germline V gives CDR1 SGHRS, CDR2 YFSETQ. The V and J ends lost 1 base and 0 bases respectively, with 14 bases between them. CDR3 DNA sequence: TGCGCCAGCAGCTTGAGGTCCGGGCGGGCCTCCTACGAGCAGTACTTC. Translating gives CASSLRSGRASYEQYF.

V and J are TRBV27 and TRBJ1-4; D remains ambiguous. The CDR3 loop spans 14 amino acids. Germline CDR1 and CDR2: MNHEY and SMNVEV (reference sequence). Trimming left V 7 bases short and J 8 bases short, with 17 bases between. The CDR3 protein is CASKREAILEKLFF. CDR3 nucleotide sequence: TGTGCCAGCAAAAGGGAGGCGATCCTAGAAAAACTGTTTTTT. The variable domain in full, completed from reference TRBV27 and TRBJ1-4, reads EAQVTQNPRYLITVTGKKLTVTCSQNMNHEYMSWYRQDPGLGLRQIYYSMNVEVTDKGDVPEGYKVSRKEKRNFPLILESPSPNQTSLYFCASKREAILEKLFFGSGTQLSVL.